This T cell receptor (beta chain) was sequenced in a study of shared clonotypes between healthy human individuals. Those who donated were healthy HIV-negative adults, with no recent acute infections or vaccinations reported. Some clones are missing from TCRdb's copy, which holds only in-frame ones; the method was immunoSEQ multiplex PCR. The data contain 2 million to 3 million clones, roughly 93% of them singletons. The CDR3 extends over 13 amino acids. V was trimmed by 2 bases and J by 2 bases, leaving 6 bases between them. CDR1 and CDR2 (germline): MDHEN, SYDVKM. As to this clone: At the DNA level, this CDR3 is encoded by other sequences in the same sample as well.

Sequenced: naive CD4+ T cells from PBMCs. Subset indicated: CD45RA+ positively selected. The rearrangement links TRBV28 to TRBJ1-2; D not resolved. The TCR comes from a man aged 18 to 30 in good health. Some clones in this sample may be carry-over from other donors' samples. The DNA of the CDR3 is TGTGCCAGCAGTTTAGTGGGGAACTATGGCTACACCTTC. The encoded protein is CASSLVGNYGYTF.